Sequencing of this T cell receptor (beta chain) was carried out in a study of blood T cell repertoires in COVID-19. Study-level background: COVID-19 samples from acute and convalescent phases originated in the United States, Italy and Spain. Sources were T cells, B-cell-depleted T cells, or PBMCs; the material itself was cDNA or gDNA.

Source study methods: Estimation of nucleated cell counts was performed using reference gene primer amplification. Here immunoSEQ multiplex PCR was the method, and the copy in TCRdb shows in-frame clones only, minus some. D and trimming come from the DNA, and the V and J calls and clone size come from that table. The sample has approximately 53,000 clones; roughly 89% are singletons. Germline V gene sequence: CDR1 SGHNT, CDR2 YENEEA. This CDR3 contains 14 residues. Trimming pared 5 bases from V and 3 bases from J, leaving 12 bases between. The chain employs TRBV11-3 and TRBJ2-3, with a tentative D call TRBD2 (6 bases). The receptor was isolated from a human donor in a cohort sampled during active COVID-19. The sample taken for sequencing was peripheral blood. In DNA form, the CDR3 reads TGTGCCAGCAGCACAGCGGGCCCGACAGATACGCAGTATTTT. Translating it yields CASSTAGPTDTQYF.